Sequencing of this T cell receptor (beta chain) was carried out in a study of T cell clonality in common variable immunodeficiency. Study-wide points: CVID subjects showed higher TCRbeta clonality than healthy controls. Fewer deletions and N-nucleotide insertions were reportedly seen in common variable immunodeficiency TCR beta sequences.

CVID and control samples used equivalent genomic DNA input. Profiling relied on immunoSEQ multiplex PCR, and the TCRdb table lists in-frame clones only, not all of them. The table lists 35,000 or so clones, with no singletons. This clone was recorded at least ten times. What it binds is not known. The CDR3 is cut off 3 residues early in the read; its end comes from the germline J gene. Germline assignment: CDR1 MNHEY and CDR2 SMNVEV (reference sequence). CDR3 length equals 16 residues. Between the trimmed V and J ends, which lost 5 bases and 0 bases, there was a span of 14 bases. Sequences were obtained from peripheral blood mononuclear cells. The chain employs TRBV27 and TRBJ2-1; unclear D gene. The sequence came from a person aged 18-69 years in good health. This CDR3 is CASSPRIVFSYNEQFF. The CDR3 DNA, read in part, is TGTGCCAGCAGTCCCAGGATTGTTTTCTCCTACAATGAG.